The present TCR beta chain was sequenced within a study of cytomegalovirus exposure and HLA in healthy donors. Overall study findings and caveats: In vitro confirmation showed a few CMV-associated chains to be CMV antigen specific. Cytomegalovirus association was assigned to approximately 160 TCR beta chains. Later, TCR association rates were found to vary by HLA locus, highest for DRB1 and lowest for HLA-C. About 87% or about 30% of the time was how often most TCR beta V segments were productive, according to an earlier analysis.

In the case of this clone: No antigen is known for it.

The PCR contained 60 Vbeta and 13 Jbeta primers. Repertoires were generated with immunoSEQ multiplex PCR, while TCRdb's copy carries only in-frame clones and drops some. The sample carries 150,000 to 200,000 clones, about 59% recorded once. The source of this sequence is a middle-aged man in good health and CMV-seronegative. The sequenced sample was PBMCs.

The CDR3 here is CASSLAQFNQPQHF. The CDR3 coding sequence is TGTGCCAGCAGCCTCGCACAGTTTAATCAGCCCCAGCATTTT. The V gene is TRBV28, the J gene TRBJ1-5, with D uncertain. CDR3 length equals 14 residues. Between the trimmed V and J ends, which lost 6 bases and 4 bases, there was a span of 13 bases. Germline CDR1 reads MDHEN; CDR2 reads SYDVKM.